This TCR beta chain was captured by sequencing in a study of metastatic and nonmetastatic thyroid tumors (dated by TCRdb to 2019 to 2021). Study-wide context: Repertoires from peripheral blood and from tumor or nodule tissue samples of malignant and benign thyroid patients were compared.

Before undergoing thyroid surgery, none of the patients had been given any kind of treatment. The study retrospectively analysed patient clinical samples collected from about 2012 to 2019 using T-cell receptor beta sequencing. From the germline V gene, CDR1 is MNHNS and CDR2 is SASEGT. Spanning cysteine to phenylalanine, the CDR3 consists of 15 amino acids. Just the 45-base CDR3 DNA is kept, in frame starting at base 1. V loses 1 base, J loses 7 bases, and the germline ends lie 14 bases apart. Study-level results and caveats: In both blood and tumor samples, malignant tumors were reported to have significantly higher TCR beta diversity than benign nodules.

This clone is classified as medium-sized (0.01 to 0.1%). What antigen it recognizes has not been identified. No much larger clone exists at a distance of one base, and base qualities are not known. Receptor libraries were prepared by PCR. Data came from an Illumina HiSeq 4000. The TCR beta-chain CDR3 region of each patient was profiled by high-throughput sequencing. The paper's processing steps were these. CDR3 differences across clinicopathological groups were used to build a classifier for discriminating distant-metastatic papillary thyroid cancer patients. The Shannon index was used to assess repertoire diversity, and the Morisita-Horn index was used to assess tumor-blood repertoire similarity. TCRdb redid the processing of the public reads, applying fastp at Q25 and MiXCR, and retained in-frame beta chains. TCRdb assigned the V and J calls; the authors' analysis was not used. The sample table holds approximately 30,000 clones, of which roughly 16% were seen once. 4% to 5% of the sample is held by the ten biggest clonotypes.

Sequencing was carried out using blood. The origin of this receptor is a female donor with papillary thyroid cancer or a benign thyroid nodule (not recorded which). Some clones in this sample may be carry-over from other donors' samples. The chain was built from TRBV6-1 and TRBJ2-1; TRBD2 is perhaps the D gene, given 6 matching bases. The DNA sequence reads TGTGCCAGCAGTGAAGGGCGGGGACTGGTTAATGAGCAGTTCTTC. Its product reads: CASSEGRGLVNEQFF.